This T cell receptor beta chain was observed in a study of blood T cell repertoires in COVID-19. In the study overall: T cells, B-cell-depleted T cells, or PBMCs provided the cDNA or gDNA that served as material.

Original processing methods: Scientists estimated how many nucleated cells there were by amplifying reference gene primers. The table came from immunoSEQ multiplex PCR; TCRdb's copy has only in-frame clones and leaves some out. The V and J calls and clone size were taken over from that table, and D and trimming were inferred from the DNA. In the table there are 110,000 to 150,000 clones, 88% of which are singletons. Germline V lookup: CDR1 MNHEY, CDR2 SVGAGI. This CDR3 is built from 12 residues. V lost 2 bases and J lost 6; bases outside the gene matches: 0. This receptor was identified in a man aged 45-65 years with active or convalescent COVID-19. The chain carries TRBV6-5 and TRBJ1-2, with 7 bases identical to TRBD1. Sequenced material: peripheral blood. The CDR3 sequence: CASSYTGDGYTF. The CDR3 DNA sequence: TGTGCCAGCAGTTACACAGGGGATGGCTACACCTTC.